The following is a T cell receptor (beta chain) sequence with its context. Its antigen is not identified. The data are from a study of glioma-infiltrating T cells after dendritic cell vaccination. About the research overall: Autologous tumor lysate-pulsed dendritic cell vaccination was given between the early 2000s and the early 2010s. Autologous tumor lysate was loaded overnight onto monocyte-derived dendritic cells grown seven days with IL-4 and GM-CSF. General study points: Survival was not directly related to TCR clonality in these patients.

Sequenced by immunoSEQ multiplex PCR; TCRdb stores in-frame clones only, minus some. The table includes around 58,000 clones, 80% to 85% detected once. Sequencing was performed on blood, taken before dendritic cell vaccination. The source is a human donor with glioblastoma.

In nucleotides, the CDR3 is TGTGCCAGCAGTTCAGGGACTGCTAACTATGGCTACACCTTC. Translated, it gives CASSSGTANYGYTF. The J gene is TRBJ1-2, the V gene TRBV27, with D maybe TRBD1 (5 bases). Germline V gives CDR1 MNHEY, CDR2 SMNVEV (reference sequence). The ends were cut back, 4 bases at V and 0 bases at J, with 9 bases in the middle. The CDR3 totals 14 residues.